Following are 4 T cell receptor beta chains from one sample sequenced in a study of yellow fever vaccine responses in identical twins. TCRdb analysed the RT-PCR reads with MiXCR anew, one entry per CDR3 protein. In the table there are more than 4,500 distinct CDR3 sequences, 50% to 75% of which are singletons. The sequencing here drew on T cells from blood (PBMCs), unsorted or a sorted subset (not recorded which), taken before or after yellow fever vaccination (not recorded which). Receptors were obtained from a woman younger than 35 who received the yellow fever vaccine.

Only a few counts were recorded for this clonotype. The chain uses TRBV29-1 and TRBJ1-4; 8 bases match TRBD1. The CDR3 has 14 residues. From germline, CDR1 is SQVTM and CDR2 ANQGSEA. Losses at the gene ends were 5 bases for V and 5 bases for J; bases not matched to a gene: 7. The CDR3 DNA reads as TGCAGCGTTACACAGGGGGGTGGCAATGAAAAACTGTTTTTT. Encoded protein: CSVTQGGGNEKLFF.

The V gene is TRBV18, the J gene TRBJ1-2, with 7 positions matching TRBD1. V shed 3 bases and J 4 bases; nucleotides not matched to a gene: 5. Germline assignment: CDR1 KGHSH and CDR2 LQKENI. CDR3 size: 14 residues. This chain's CDR3 is CASSPGDSGYGYTF. CDR3 nucleotides: TGTGCCAGCTCACCCGGGGACAGCGGCTATGGCTACACCTTC.

Concerning this clonotype itself: One end of the junction varies from germline; a read error may be responsible. The chain joins TRBV5-4 to TRBJ2-3, with 10 bases aligning to TRBD1. CDR1 is SGHNT, CDR2 YYREEE, per germline (reference sequence). This CDR3 has 15 residues. This chain's CDR3 is CASGLAGQGPDTQYF. For the CDR3, the DNA is TGTGCCAGCGGCTTGGCGGGACAGGGGCCAGATACGCAGTATTTT. Variable domain in full (rest from reference TRBV5-4 and TRBJ2-3): ETGVTQSPTHLIKTRGQQVTLRCSSQSGHNTVSWYQQALGQGPQFIFQYYREEENGRGNFPPRFSGLQFPNYSSELNVNALELDDSALYLCASGLAGQGPDTQYFGPGTRLTVL.

The chain uses TRBV6-1 and TRBJ1-6; D call uncertain. This CDR3 contains 14 residues. Germline V lookup: CDR1 MNHNS, CDR2 SASEGT. Trimming removed 6 bases at V and 8 bases at J, with 14 bases between. The CDR3 DNA reads TGTGCCAGCAGCCCCGAAAGCATCTATTCACCCCTCCACTTT. Translation gives CASSPESIYSPLHF.